The 31 T cell receptor beta chains in this list originate from one sample, sequenced in a study of T cells in Graves' hyperthyroidism and ophthalmopathy. The investigators amplified TCR beta CDR3 regions from RNA transcripts. TCR CDR3 regions were first amplified by RT-PCR with HTBI primers. TCRdb re-derived calls from the multiplex PCR reads in MiXCR, one entry per CDR3 protein. The data hold 350,000 to 400,000 distinct CDR3 sequences, with about 15% observed a single time. Sequencing was done on a sample of blood. Every receptor here comes from a woman aged 30 to 39 with Graves' hyperthyroidism.

This clonotype was observed at least ten times. This chain connects TRBV12-3 or TRBV12-4 to TRBJ1-1, with D uncertain. This CDR3 has 16 amino acids. The V gene lost 6 bases and the J gene lost 2 bases, with 19 bases spanning the gap. Written as DNA, the CDR3 is TGTGCCAGCAGCCAAGATGCTTTGGGAACTAACACTGAAGCTTTCTTT. Translation: CASSQDALGTNTEAFF.

The chain couples TRBV5-1 to TRBJ1-4, with D possibly being TRBD1 (6 bases). CDR1 is SGHRS, CDR2 YFSETQ, per germline. V was trimmed by 4 bases and J by 3 bases, leaving 16 bases between them. This CDR3 comprises 16 residues. In DNA form, the CDR3 reads TGCGCCAGCAGCGCCGAGGGGGTTAGCGCTAATGAAAAACTGTTTTTT. It specifies CASSAEGVSANEKLFF.

A few counts support this clonotype. With a far larger clone one base away, a read error is the likely cause. The rearrangement joins TRBV3-1 to TRBJ2-7, with a weak D call TRBD2 (5 bases). The CDR3 totals 12 residues. Germline CDR1 reads LGHDT; CDR2 reads YNNKEL (reference sequence). CDR3 DNA: TGTGCCAGCAGCCAAGCGGGGTACGAGCAGTGCTTC. Its translation: CASSQAGYEQCF.

The sample holds a few counts of this clonotype. V usage is TRBV15 and J usage is TRBJ1-4, with 9 bases identical to TRBD1. Germline V gives CDR1 LNHNV, CDR2 YYDKDF (reference sequence). This CDR3 is 14 amino acids long. Losses at the gene ends were 7 bases for V and 8 bases for J; bases not matched to a gene: 8. The CDR3 spells CATKDRGAEEKLFF. The CDR3 DNA follows: TGTGCCACCAAAGACAGGGGGGCGGAGGAAAAACTGTTTTTT.

This clonotype was seen at least ten times. This sequence joins TRBV7-6 and TRBJ2-7; 10 bases are shared with TRBD2. This CDR3 is built from 17 residues. V was clipped by 5 bases and J by 4 bases; unmatched bases: 14. Germline values: CDR1 SGHVS, CDR2 FNYEAQ. CDR3 coding DNA: TGTGCCAGCAGCCCACCCTTCCTAGCGGGAGTTAGGTACGAGCAGTACTTC. It is translated as CASSPPFLAGVRYEQYF.

The chain joins TRBV19 to TRBJ2-2, with TRBD1 as a possible D gene (6 bases). CDR3 length: 17 residues. The V end was cut by 1 base, the J end by 5 bases, with 17 bases between. Germline CDR1 reads LNHDA; CDR2 reads SQIVND (reference sequence). Here the CDR3 DNA reads TGTGCCAGTAGTATAGGCGCGGACAGTCGACGAACCGGGGAGCTGTTTTTT. Protein product: CASSIGADSRRTGELFF.

This clonotype was observed a handful of times. The chain uses TRBV7-9 and TRBJ2-5; D remains ambiguous. The V gene's germline CDR1 is SEHNR and CDR2 FQNEAQ (reference sequence). Trimming left V 0 bases short and J 2 bases short, with 10 bases between. CDR3 length equals 15 residues. The CDR3 DNA sequence: TGTGCCAGCAGCTTAGCGAAGCAGTTACAAGAGACCCAGTACTTC. It is translated as CASSLAKQLQETQYF.

In its sample, this clonotype was seen a few times. The chain joins TRBV12-3 or TRBV12-4 to TRBJ1-1; D is unresolved. Deletions cut 5 bases from V and 0 bases from J, with 13 bases between. The CDR3 has 15 amino acids. The CDR3 DNA sequence: TGTGCCAGCAGTCCCCATACACCAATGAACACTGAAGCTTTCTTT. Translated: CASSPHTPMNTEAFF.

This clonotype was seen many times. The genes are TRBV28 and TRBJ2-7; a weak D match, TRBD2 (6 bases). V was trimmed by 5 bases and J by 4 bases, leaving 15 bases between them. The germline V gene encodes CDR1 MDHEN and CDR2 SYDVKM. The CDR3 is 14 amino acids. The DNA of the CDR3 is TGTGCCAGCAGTGACCCAAAGACTAGTTACGAGCAGTACTTC. Translation gives CASSDPKTSYEQYF.

At least ten counts were recorded for this clonotype. The chain couples TRBV27 to TRBJ1-4; D not certain. Trimming took off 5 bases at V and 4 bases at J, with 17 bases between the two ends. This CDR3 is 16 amino acids long. CDR1 and CDR2 from the germline V gene are MNHEY and SMNVEV (reference sequence). CDR3 nucleotides: TGTGCCAGCAGTAACTTAGGACGGCTCAATAATGAAAAACTGTTTTTT. Translated, it gives CASSNLGRLNNEKLFF.

The rearrangement joins TRBV7-3 to TRBJ2-1, with D perhaps matching TRBD2 (7 bases). V was pared by 5 bases and J by 4 bases, with 33 bases between. Germline CDR1 SGHTA, CDR2 FQGTGA. The CDR3 extends over 21 amino acids. The CDR3 here is CASSQGTAAFKPGGKYNEQFF. The DNA for the CDR3 is TGTGCCAGCAGCCAGGGAACAGCAGCCTTCAAGCCGGGGGGCAAATACAATGAGCAGTTCTTC.

This clonotype came up many times. The chain links TRBV7-2 to TRBJ2-1, with TRBD2 as a possible D gene (5 bases). CDR3 length: 16 amino acids. With 1 base removed from V and 2 bases from J, the gap between germline ends came to 12 bases. Per germline, CDR1 SGHTA and CDR2 FQGNSA. The CDR3 region is CASSLGNVGAYNEQFF. For the CDR3, the DNA is TGTGCCAGCAGCTTAGGGAACGTCGGGGCCTACAATGAGCAGTTCTTC.

This clonotype came up many times. The rearrangement links TRBV3-1 to TRBJ2-7; possibly TRBD1 or TRBD2 for D (5 bases each). The CDR3 has 14 amino acids. The germline CDR1 and CDR2 sequences are LGHDT and YNNKEL (reference sequence). Trimming pared 4 bases from V and 3 bases from J, leaving 13 bases between. CDR3 sequence reads: CASSREGEIYEQYF. The CDR3 nucleotides read TGTGCCAGCAGCCGCGAAGGGGAGATCTACGAGCAGTACTTC.

The chain employs TRBV12-3 or TRBV12-4 and TRBJ2-1; D not certain. The V end was cut by 6 bases, the J end by 7 bases, with 10 bases between. The CDR3 length is 12 residues. The CDR3 here is CASSSKGNEQFF. The CDR3 DNA follows: TGTGCCAGCAGCAGTAAAGGGAATGAGCAGTTCTTC.

The chain couples TRBV6-2 or TRBV6-3 to TRBJ2-4, with D tentatively TRBD2 (5 bases). V was shortened by 6 bases and J by 8 bases, with 14 bases between the two germline ends. The germline V gene has CDR1 MNHEY and CDR2 SVGEGT. The CDR3 covers 13 residues. The CDR3 spells CASRQAGLDIQYF. CDR3 DNA: TGTGCCAGCAGGCAGGCGGGTTTGGACATTCAGTACTTC.

In this sample, this clonotype turned up many times. The J gene is TRBJ2-5, the V gene TRBV24-1; D ambiguous. Trimming pared 5 bases from V and 5 bases from J, leaving 17 bases between. Germline CDR1 KGHDR, CDR2 SFDVKD. This CDR3 has 15 amino acids. The CDR3 sequence is CATSGGRPGGETQYF. DNA for the CDR3: TGTGCCACCAGTGGTGGCAGGCCTGGTGGGGAGACCCAGTACTTC.

This clonotype was seen more than once but under ten times. The chain joins TRBV14 to TRBJ1-2; 7 nucleotides agree with TRBD1. Germline V gene data show CDR1 as SGHDN and CDR2 as FVKESK. There are 14 residues in the CDR3. V lost 2 bases to trimming and J lost 6 bases; unmatched junction nucleotides: 6. The CDR3 nucleotides are TGTGCCAGCAGCCAATTTCAGGGGGTGAATGGCTACACCTTC. Translation: CASSQFQGVNGYTF.

This clonotype was seen more than once but under ten times. The chain joins TRBV6-2 or TRBV6-3 to TRBJ2-3; D is uncertain. The germline gives CDR1 MNHEY, CDR2 SVGEGT. Deletions cut 10 bases from V and 1 base from J, with 9 bases between. The CDR3 sequence is 12 residues long. CDR3 bases: TGTGCCATCGGGCGTGGCACAGATACGCAGTATTTT. Its translation: CAIGRGTDTQYF.

The J gene is TRBJ1-2, the V gene TRBV19, with D possibly TRBD1 on 5 matching bases. Per the germline V gene, CDR1 is LNHDA and CDR2 is SQIVND (reference sequence). CDR3 size: 15 residues. Trimming removed 11 bases from V and 1 base from J, with 20 bases in between. The CDR3 sequence: CASIGGDGYNYGYTF. The CDR3 nucleotides are TGTGCCTCAATTGGGGGAGACGGGTATAACTATGGCTACACCTTC. The entire variable domain, with the rest obtained from reference TRBV19 and TRBJ1-2, is as follows: DGGITQSPKYLFRKEGQNVTLSCEQNLNHDAMYWYRQDPGQGLRLIYYSQIVNDFQKGDIAEGYSVSREKKESFPLTVTSAQKNPTAFYLCASIGGDGYNYGYTFGSGTRLTVV.

This clonotype appeared a few times. The chain links TRBV6-1 to TRBJ2-7, with D perhaps TRBD1 or TRBD2 (5 bases each). Trimming took 5 bases from V and 0 from J, leaving 17 bases between them. This CDR3 is built from 16 residues. Germline loops: CDR1 MNHNS, CDR2 SASEGT. The CDR3 DNA reads as TGTGCCAGCAGTTGCCTGGGACGGACGAGCTCCTACGAGCAGTACTTC. This encodes CASSCLGRTSSYEQYF.

The sample holds many counts of this clonotype. The V call is TRBV28, the J call TRBJ2-6; unclear D gene. V was cut by 5 bases and J by 1 base, with 9 bases left in between. Germline V gives CDR1 MDHEN, CDR2 SYDVKM. This CDR3 has 15 amino acids. The chain's CDR3 is CASSQSGSGANVLTF. The CDR3 bases are TGTGCCAGCAGTCAATCGGGTTCTGGGGCCAACGTCCTGACTTTC.

The chain links TRBV7-3 to TRBJ2-1, with unresolved D. Germline assignment: CDR1 SGHTA and CDR2 FQGTGA. Trimming cost V 1 base and J 5 bases, with 9 bases left between them. The CDR3 contains 14 residues. The DNA of the CDR3 is TGTGCCAGCAGCTTAAGTAGGGAACACAATGAGCAGTTCTTC. This codes for CASSLSREHNEQFF.

This sequence joins TRBV12-5 and TRBJ2-3; TRBD2 matches at 7 bases. With 8 bases clipped from V and 6 bases from J, the junction kept 8 bases outside the gene matches. The CDR3 runs to 13 residues. The germline V gene encodes CDR1 LGHNT and CDR2 FRNRAP. The CDR3 is CASWSGIGDTQYF. In nucleotides, the CDR3 is TGTGCTAGTTGGAGCGGGATTGGGGATACGCAGTATTTT.

This clonotype was detected only a few times. V is TRBV28 and J is TRBJ1-2, with 7 bases fitting TRBD1. The V gene end was trimmed by 6 bases and the J gene end by 4 bases; junction bases not matched to a gene: 5. The germline V gene encodes CDR1 MDHEN and CDR2 SYDVKM. This CDR3 has 13 residues. The CDR3 spells CASRNRGTYGYTF. Here the CDR3 DNA reads TGTGCCAGCAGGAACAGGGGCACCTATGGCTACACCTTC.

At least ten counts were recorded for this clonotype. This chain links TRBV12-3 or TRBV12-4 with TRBJ2-1; 10 nucleotides align to TRBD2. The CDR3 covers 12 residues. Trimming cost V 6 bases and J 14 bases; bases outside gene matches: 7. CDR3 DNA sequence: TGTGCCAGCAGCCTTCCCGGGACTAGCGAGTTCTTC. Translation gives CASSLPGTSEFF.

This clonotype has ten or more counts. This chain joins TRBV7-9 and TRBJ2-3; D is undetermined. The CDR3 spans 17 residues. Looked up from germline, CDR1 is SEHNR and CDR2 is FQNEAQ (reference sequence). Trimming cost V 0 bases and J 2 bases, with 15 bases left between them. CDR3 in DNA: TGTGCCAGCAGCTTAGCGGATTCGGACCCTAACACAGATACGCAGTATTTT. Encoded protein: CASSLADSDPNTDTQYF.

The chain combines TRBV16 with TRBJ2-4, with 10 bases identical to TRBD1. The CDR3 spans 15 residues. Germline V CDR1 and CDR2: KGHSY, FQNENV. Trimming removed 4 bases from V and 6 bases from J; junction bases left unmatched: 6. CDR3 sequence reads: CASSPRQGAANIQYF. The CDR3 bases are TGTGCCAGCAGCCCCCGACAGGGGGCGGCAAACATTCAGTACTTC.

In its sample, this clonotype was seen many times. J is TRBJ1-1 and V is TRBV7-9; tentatively, D is TRBD1 (5 bases). V shed 5 bases and J shed 1 base, with 17 bases lying between them. The CDR3 runs 16 residues. CDR1 and CDR2 from the germline V gene are SEHNR and FQNEAQ (reference sequence). This chain's CDR3 is CASSPSWRRGNTEAFF. CDR3 bases: TGTGCCAGCAGCCCTTCCTGGAGGAGGGGGAACACTGAAGCTTTCTTT.

There are many counts of this clonotype. The gene calls are TRBV28 and TRBJ2-1; TRBD2 matches 8 bases. V was clipped by 6 bases and J by 5 bases; unmatched bases: 15. There are 17 residues in the CDR3. Looked up from germline, CDR1 is MDHEN and CDR2 is SYDVKM. CDR3 residues: CASSPGRRAGVNNEQFF. As DNA, the CDR3 is TGTGCCAGCAGCCCGGGACGGCGAGCGGGGGTTAACAATGAGCAGTTCTTC.

This clonotype has ten or more counts. The chain joins TRBV18 to TRBJ1-2; D not resolved. The germline gives CDR1 KGHSH, CDR2 LQKENI. The CDR3 is made up of 14 amino acids. V was trimmed by 2 bases and J by 4 bases, leaving 11 bases between them. CDR3 sequence: CASSPEPAGYGYTF. Here the CDR3 DNA reads TGTGCCAGCTCACCAGAGCCGGCCGGCTATGGCTACACCTTC.

CDR3 region: CASSSPGPKKNNEQFF. CDR3 sequence (DNA): TGTGCCAGCAGCTCGCCGGGACCCAAGAAGAACAATGAGCAGTTCTTC. The chain carries TRBV7-6 and TRBJ2-1; possibly TRBD1 or TRBD2 for D (5 bases each). CDR3 length equals 16 residues. Germline V CDR1 and CDR2: SGHVS, FNYEAQ. Between the trimmed V and J ends, which lost 4 bases and 5 bases, there was a span of 18 bases.